A single sample is the source of the 20 T cell receptor beta chains below, sequenced in a study of CD8 T cells in Susac syndrome. RNA amounts of about 0.5 to 1 ug underwent reverse transcription with random hexamers. TCRdb processed the immunoSEQ multiplex PCR reads anew with MiXCR; each CDR3 protein has one entry. The sample lists roughly 190,000 distinct CDR3 sequences, under 97% occurring once. Sequencing used CD4+ T cells from PBMCs. These receptors all come from a human donor with Susac syndrome.

The rearrangement uses TRBV20-1 and TRBJ2-3; 10 nucleotides match TRBD2. Losses at the gene ends were 3 bases for V and 4 bases for J; bases not matched to a gene: 10. Germline CDR1 and CDR2: DFQATT and SNEGSKA (reference sequence). The CDR3 spans 16 residues. CDR3 nucleotide sequence: TGCAGTGCTAGGGACGTAAGCGGGGGGGCCCCAGATACGCAGTATTTT. This codes for CSARDVSGGAPDTQYF.

The V gene is TRBV12-3 or TRBV12-4, the J gene TRBJ2-2; D is ambiguous. The CDR3 length is 15 residues. Trimming pared 0 bases from V and 7 bases from J, leaving 12 bases between. The CDR3 DNA sequence: TGTGCCAGCAGTTTAGCCCAATCCTCGGGCGGGGAGCTGTTTTTT. Amino acid sequence: CASSLAQSSGGELFF.

V gene TRBV29-1 combines with J gene TRBJ2-2, with 13 bases lining up with TRBD2. Germline CDR1 reads SQVTM; CDR2 reads ANQGSEA. V was pared by 5 bases and J by 0 bases, with 3 bases of the junction left unmatched. This CDR3 has 16 amino acids. CDR3 DNA: TGCAGCGTTAGACTAGCGGGGGGCCCGAACACCGGGGAGCTGTTTTTT. Residues: CSVRLAGGPNTGELFF.

The J gene is TRBJ2-5, the V gene TRBV7-8, with D hard to call. Germline V gene data show CDR1 as SGHVS and CDR2 as FQNEAQ. This CDR3 contains 13 residues. Trimming shortened V by 1 base and J by 4 bases, and 7 bases separated the two germline ends. CDR3 sequence: CASSLDSRETQYF. In nucleotides, the CDR3 is TGTGCCAGCAGCTTAGATTCTCGAGAGACCCAGTACTTC.

The CDR3 DNA sequence: TGTGCCTGGGGTGGAATAGCCATCTACAATGAGCAGTTCTTC. This encodes CAWGGIAIYNEQFF. The gene calls are TRBV30 and TRBJ2-1; D is uncertain. CDR3 size: 14 residues. The V gene's germline CDR1 is GTSNPN and CDR2 SVGIG (reference sequence). Deletions cut 5 bases from V and 3 bases from J, with 14 bases between. Based on the CDR3 plus reference TRBV30 and TRBJ2-1, the full variable domain is SQTIHQWPATLVQPVGSPLSLECTVEGTSNPNLYWYRQAAGRGLQLLFYSVGIGQISSEVPQNLSASRPQDRQFILSSKKLLLSDSGFYLCAWGGIAIYNEQFFGPGTRLTVL.

The chain is built from TRBV7-9 and TRBJ1-2; D unclear. The CDR3 totals 15 residues. Trimming removed 5 bases from V and 5 bases from J, with 18 bases in between. Germline V gene sequence: CDR1 SEHNR, CDR2 FQNEAQ (reference sequence). The CDR3 region has the DNA TGTGCCAGCAGCCTACGGCGACACGCCGGTTATGGCTACACCTTC. The encoded protein is CASSLRRHAGYGYTF.

The chain recombines TRBV9 with TRBJ2-5; 16 bases line up with TRBD2. The CDR3 sequence is 16 residues long. Germline trimming cut 4 bases from V and 6 bases from J; bases unmatched to any gene: 6. The germline V gene has CDR1 SGDLS and CDR2 YYNGEE. CDR3 DNA: TGTGCCAGCAGCTCCCCGGGACTAGCGGGGGGGCAGACCCAGTACTTC. Encoded protein: CASSSPGLAGGQTQYF.

V gene TRBV6-2 or TRBV6-3 combines with J gene TRBJ1-1; TRBD1 agrees at 7 bases. Germline V gene lookup returns CDR1 MNHEY and CDR2 SVGEGT. There are 14 residues in the CDR3. The J segment lost 4 bases and the V segment lost 7 bases, leaving 9 bases of the junction unmatched. This CDR3 reads CASTVTGIPTEAFF. The CDR3 region has the DNA TGTGCCAGCACGGTGACAGGGATCCCCACTGAAGCTTTCTTT.

This chain links TRBV28 with TRBJ2-5, with D tentatively TRBD1 (6 bases). The V end was cut by 10 bases, the J end by 5 bases, with 23 bases between. The CDR3 covers 15 residues. The germline V gene has CDR1 MDHEN and CDR2 SYDVKM. For the CDR3, the DNA is TGTGCCACTATGAACCTACAGGGTTTAAGGGAGACCCAGTACTTC. This gives the protein CATMNLQGLRETQYF.

The chain has TRBV18 and TRBJ2-7; perhaps TRBD1 as D (6 bases). The length of the CDR3 is 14 residues. Trimming removed 6 bases at V and 2 bases at J, with 14 bases between. CDR1 and CDR2 (germline): KGHSH, LQKENI. The CDR3 bases are TGTGCCAGCTCCCGTAAACAGGGCCCCTACGAGCAGTACTTC. The encoded protein is CASSRKQGPYEQYF.

The rearrangement links TRBV5-1 to TRBJ2-7; the D is unclear. V was shortened by 1 base and J by 7 bases, with 9 bases between the two germline ends. CDR3 length: 12 amino acids. Germline CDR1 SGHRS, CDR2 YFSETQ. The CDR3 is CASSLLLGEQYF. In nucleotides, the CDR3 is TGCGCCAGCAGCTTGCTACTTGGGGAGCAGTACTTC.

The chain has TRBV20-1 and TRBJ2-7, with D uncertain. The V and J ends lost 5 bases and 0 bases respectively, with 8 bases between them. Germline assignment: CDR1 DFQATT and CDR2 SNEGSKA (reference sequence). The CDR3 spans 12 residues. This chain's CDR3 is CSAVDISYEQYF. For the CDR3, the DNA is TGCAGTGCTGTCGACATCTCCTACGAGCAGTACTTC.

The rearrangement uses TRBV5-4 and TRBJ2-1, with a tentative D call TRBD2 (6 bases). Germline assignment: CDR1 SGHNT and CDR2 YYREEE (reference sequence). Trimming cost V 1 base and J 7 bases, with 15 bases left between them. The CDR3 runs 15 residues. The CDR3 bases are TGTGCCAGCAGCTTGCCCGGGAGAGACCGGAATGAGCAGTTCTTC. This codes for CASSLPGRDRNEQFF.

The gene calls are TRBV9 and TRBJ1-2, with TRBD1 matching 7 bases. J was trimmed by 7 bases and V by 3 bases; bases with no gene match: 12. Germline CDR1 is SGDLS and CDR2 is YYNGEE. This CDR3 spans 15 amino acids. CDR3 in DNA: TGTGCCAGCAGCGAGAGCCCCGACAGGGCCGCTGGCTACACCTTC. Its protein is CASSESPDRAAGYTF.

J is TRBJ1-1 and V is TRBV12-3 or TRBV12-4; D gene ambiguous. The V end lost 6 bases, the J end lost 4 bases, and 9 bases lay between the germline ends. The CDR3 extends over 12 amino acids. CDR3 DNA sequence: TGTGCCAGCAGCAACCTCGGCACTGAAGCTTTCTTT. This translates into CASSNLGTEAFF.

The chain employs TRBV15 and TRBJ1-2, with a possible D match to TRBD1 (6 bases). V dropped 3 bases and J dropped 3 bases, with 14 bases sitting between them. Per germline, CDR1 LNHNV and CDR2 YYDKDF (reference sequence). The CDR3 contains 15 residues. CDR3 coding DNA: TGTGCCACCAGCAGCCGGGACACGCATCACTATGGCTACACCTTC. Protein product: CATSSRDTHHYGYTF.

This chain joins TRBV7-9 and TRBJ2-2, with D perhaps matching TRBD1 or TRBD2 (5 bases each). Germline V gives CDR1 SEHNR, CDR2 FQNEAQ (reference sequence). V dropped 2 bases and J dropped 4 bases, with 11 bases sitting between them. This CDR3 spans 15 amino acids. Written as DNA, the CDR3 is TGTGCCAGCAGCTTAACCGGGGCCAGCACCGGGGAGCTGTTTTTT. This gives the protein CASSLTGASTGELFF.

The chain joins TRBV20-1 to TRBJ2-3; D perhaps matches TRBD1 (6 bases). Germline values: CDR1 DFQATT, CDR2 SNEGSKA (reference sequence). The CDR3 contains 16 residues. Trimming pared 0 bases from V and 0 bases from J, leaving 13 bases between. The CDR3 reads CSARDPQGISTDTQYF. In DNA, the CDR3 is TGCAGTGCTAGAGATCCACAGGGAATTAGCACAGATACGCAGTATTTT.

This chain uses TRBV27 with TRBJ1-4; a weak D match, TRBD1 (6 bases). V lost 9 bases and J 0 bases, leaving 14 bases between the germline ends. Germline CDR1 is MNHEY and CDR2 is SMNVEV (reference sequence). The CDR3 is 15 residues long. CDR3 in amino acids: CARAPGDSTNEKLFF. CDR3 DNA: TGTGCCAGAGCCCCAGGGGACTCAACTAATGAAAAACTGTTTTTT.

This clonotype has only one observation. The chain joins TRBV7-3 to TRBJ2-3, with 8 nucleotides matching TRBD2. The germline gives CDR1 SGHTA, CDR2 FQGTGA. The CDR3 sequence is 16 residues long. V shed 3 bases, J shed 0 bases, and the junction held 5 bases outside the gene matches. DNA for the CDR3: TGTGCCAGCAGCTTCGGCGGGGGGCCTAGCACAGATACGCAGTATTTT. Residues: CASSFGGGPSTDTQYF.